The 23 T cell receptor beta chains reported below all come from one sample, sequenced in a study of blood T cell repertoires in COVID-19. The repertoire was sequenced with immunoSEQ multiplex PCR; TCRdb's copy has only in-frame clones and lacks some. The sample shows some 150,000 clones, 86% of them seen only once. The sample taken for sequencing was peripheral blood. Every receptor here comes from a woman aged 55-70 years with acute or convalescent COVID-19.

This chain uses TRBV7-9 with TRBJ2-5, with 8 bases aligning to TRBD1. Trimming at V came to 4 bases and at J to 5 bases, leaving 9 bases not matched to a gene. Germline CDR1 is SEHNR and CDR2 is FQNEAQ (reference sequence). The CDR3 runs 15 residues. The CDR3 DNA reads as TGTGCCAGCAGCTCACAGGGGGGTGCAGTGGAGACCCAGTACTTC. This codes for CASSSQGGAVETQYF. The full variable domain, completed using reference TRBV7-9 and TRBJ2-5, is DTGVSQNPRHKITKRGQNVTFRCDPISEHNRLYWYRQTLGQGPEFLTYFQNEAQLEKSRLLSDRFSAERPKGSFSTLEIQRTEQGDSAMYLCASSSQGGAVETQYFGPGTRLLVL.

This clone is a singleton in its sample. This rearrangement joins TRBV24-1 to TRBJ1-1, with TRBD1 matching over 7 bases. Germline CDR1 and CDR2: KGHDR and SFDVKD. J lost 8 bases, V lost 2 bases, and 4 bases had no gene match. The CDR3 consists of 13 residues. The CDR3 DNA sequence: TGTGCCACCAGTGATTGGCTGGACAGGGAAGCTTTCTTT. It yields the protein CATSDWLDREAFF.

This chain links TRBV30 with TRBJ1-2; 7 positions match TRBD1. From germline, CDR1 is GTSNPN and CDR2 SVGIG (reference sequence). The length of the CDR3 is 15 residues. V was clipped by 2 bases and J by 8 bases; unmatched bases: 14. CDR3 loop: CAWSQSRPDREGYTF. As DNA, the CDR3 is TGTGCCTGGAGTCAATCAAGACCTGACAGGGAGGGCTACACCTTC.

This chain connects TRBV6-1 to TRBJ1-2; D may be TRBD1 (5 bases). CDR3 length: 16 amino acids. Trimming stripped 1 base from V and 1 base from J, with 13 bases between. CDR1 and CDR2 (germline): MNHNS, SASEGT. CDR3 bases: TGTGCCAGCAGTGAAGACAGGCTAGGCGTTAACTATGGCTACACCTTC. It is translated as CASSEDRLGVNYGYTF.

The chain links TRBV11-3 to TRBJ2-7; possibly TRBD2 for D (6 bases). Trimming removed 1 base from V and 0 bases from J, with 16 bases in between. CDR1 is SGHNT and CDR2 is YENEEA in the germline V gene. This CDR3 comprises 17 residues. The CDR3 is CASSLGVSRGSSYEQYF. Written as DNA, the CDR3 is TGTGCCAGCAGCTTAGGAGTTTCGCGGGGAAGCTCCTACGAGCAGTACTTC.

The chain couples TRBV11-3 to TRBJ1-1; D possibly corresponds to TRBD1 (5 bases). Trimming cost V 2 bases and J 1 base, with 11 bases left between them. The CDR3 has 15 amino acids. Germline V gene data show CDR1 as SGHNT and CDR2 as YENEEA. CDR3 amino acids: CASSLLKTGNTEAFF. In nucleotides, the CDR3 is TGTGCCAGCAGCTTATTAAAAACAGGGAACACTGAAGCTTTCTTT. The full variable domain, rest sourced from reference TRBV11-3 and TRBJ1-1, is EAGVVQSPRYKIIEKKQPVAFWCNPISGHNTLYWYLQNLGQGPELLIRYENEEAVDDSQLPKDRFSAERLKGVDSTLKIQPAELGDSAVYLCASSLLKTGNTEAFFGQGTRLTVV.

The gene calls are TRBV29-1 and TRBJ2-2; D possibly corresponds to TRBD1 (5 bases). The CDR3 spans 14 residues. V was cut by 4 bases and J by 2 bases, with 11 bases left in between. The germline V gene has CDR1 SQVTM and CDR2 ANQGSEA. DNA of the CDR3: TGCAGCGTTGGCAGGGAAGGTAACACCGGGGAGCTGTTTTTT. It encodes CSVGREGNTGELFF.

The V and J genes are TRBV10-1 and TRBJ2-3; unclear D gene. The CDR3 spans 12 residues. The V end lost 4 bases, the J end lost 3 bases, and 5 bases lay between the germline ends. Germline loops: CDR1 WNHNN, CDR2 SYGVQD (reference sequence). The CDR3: CASSARTDTQYF. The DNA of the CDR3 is TGCGCCAGCAGTGCTAGAACAGATACGCAGTATTTT.

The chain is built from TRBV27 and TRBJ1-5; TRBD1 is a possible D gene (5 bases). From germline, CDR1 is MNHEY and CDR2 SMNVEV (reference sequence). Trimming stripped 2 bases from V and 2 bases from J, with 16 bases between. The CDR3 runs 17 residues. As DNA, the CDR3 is TGTGCCAGCAGTTTACTATTCCCAGGGTACGGCAATCAGCCCCAGCATTTT. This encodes CASSLLFPGYGNQPQHF.

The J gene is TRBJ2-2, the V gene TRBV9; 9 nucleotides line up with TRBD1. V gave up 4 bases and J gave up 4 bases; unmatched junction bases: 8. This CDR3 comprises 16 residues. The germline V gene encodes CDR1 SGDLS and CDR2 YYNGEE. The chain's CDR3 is CASSTHRGRGTGELFF. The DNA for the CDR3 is TGTGCCAGCAGCACGCACAGGGGGCGCGGCACCGGGGAGCTGTTTTTT.

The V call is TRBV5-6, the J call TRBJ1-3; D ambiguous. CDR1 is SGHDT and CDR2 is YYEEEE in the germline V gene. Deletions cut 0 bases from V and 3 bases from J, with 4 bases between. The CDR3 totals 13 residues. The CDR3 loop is CASSLDGGNTIYF. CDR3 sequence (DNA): TGTGCCAGCAGCTTGGACGGTGGAAACACCATATATTTT.

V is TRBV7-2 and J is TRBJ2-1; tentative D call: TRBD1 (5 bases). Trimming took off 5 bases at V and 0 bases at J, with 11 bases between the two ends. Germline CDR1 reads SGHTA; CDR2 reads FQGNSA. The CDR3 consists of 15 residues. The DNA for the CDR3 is TGTGCCAGCAGCCCCCGACAGAGCTCCTACAATGAGCAGTTCTTC. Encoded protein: CASSPRQSSYNEQFF.

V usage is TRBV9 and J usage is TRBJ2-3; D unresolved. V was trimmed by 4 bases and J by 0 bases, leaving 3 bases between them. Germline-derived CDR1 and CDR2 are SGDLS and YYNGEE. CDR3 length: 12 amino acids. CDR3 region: CASSLSTDTQYF. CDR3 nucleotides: TGTGCCAGCAGCCTAAGCACAGATACGCAGTATTTT.

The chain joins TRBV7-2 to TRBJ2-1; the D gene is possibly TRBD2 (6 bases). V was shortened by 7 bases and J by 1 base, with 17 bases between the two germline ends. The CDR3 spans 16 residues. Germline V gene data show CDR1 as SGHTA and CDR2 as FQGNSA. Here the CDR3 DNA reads TGTGCCAGCAACCTGCGGGCAGGGAGGTCCTACAATGAGCAGTTCTTC. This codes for CASNLRAGRSYNEQFF.

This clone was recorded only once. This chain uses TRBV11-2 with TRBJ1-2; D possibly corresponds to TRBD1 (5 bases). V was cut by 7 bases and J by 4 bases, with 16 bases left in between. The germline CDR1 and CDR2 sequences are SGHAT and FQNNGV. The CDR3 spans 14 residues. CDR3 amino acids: CASTPGQGGYGYTF. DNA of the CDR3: TGTGCCAGCACCCCTGGGCAGGGCGGCTATGGCTACACCTTC.

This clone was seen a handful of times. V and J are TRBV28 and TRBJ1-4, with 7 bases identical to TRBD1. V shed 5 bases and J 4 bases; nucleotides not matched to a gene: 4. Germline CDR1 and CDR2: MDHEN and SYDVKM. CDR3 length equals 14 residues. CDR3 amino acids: CASSVRQGNEKLFF. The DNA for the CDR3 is TGTGCCAGCAGTGTTAGACAGGGTAATGAAAAACTGTTTTTT. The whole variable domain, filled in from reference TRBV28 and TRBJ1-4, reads DVKVTQSSRYLVKRTGEKVFLECVQDMDHENMFWYRQDPGLGLRLIYFSYDVKMKEKGDIPEGYSVSREKKERFSLILESASTNQTSMYLCASSVRQGNEKLFFGSGTQLSVL.

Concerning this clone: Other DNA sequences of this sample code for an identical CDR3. CDR3 sequence reads: CASSFWTGYPYEQYF. The CDR3 nucleotides read TGTGCCAGCAGTTTCTGGACAGGGTATCCCTACGAGCAGTACTTC. V and J are TRBV27 and TRBJ2-7; 8 bases are a match to TRBD1. The CDR3 loop spans 15 amino acids. Losses at the gene ends were 3 bases for V and 2 bases for J; bases not matched to a gene: 6. Looked up from germline, CDR1 is MNHEY and CDR2 is SMNVEV (reference sequence).

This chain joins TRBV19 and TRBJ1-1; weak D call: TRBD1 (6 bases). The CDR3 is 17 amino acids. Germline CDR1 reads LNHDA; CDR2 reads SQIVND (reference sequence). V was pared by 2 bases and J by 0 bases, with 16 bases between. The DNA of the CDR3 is TGTGCCAGTAGTATATCAGCGCACAGGGACATGAACACTGAAGCTTTCTTT. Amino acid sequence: CASSISAHRDMNTEAFF.

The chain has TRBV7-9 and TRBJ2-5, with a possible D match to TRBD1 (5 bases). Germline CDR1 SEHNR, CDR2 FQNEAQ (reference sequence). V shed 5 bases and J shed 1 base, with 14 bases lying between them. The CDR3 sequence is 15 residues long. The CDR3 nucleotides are TGTGCCAGCAGCCTGTTCGCAGGGTCCCAAGAGACCCAGTACTTC. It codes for CASSLFAGSQETQYF.

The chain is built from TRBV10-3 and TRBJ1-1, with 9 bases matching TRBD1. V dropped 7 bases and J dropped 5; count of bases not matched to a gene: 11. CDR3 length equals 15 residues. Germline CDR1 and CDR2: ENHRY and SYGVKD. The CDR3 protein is CAINSATGGVTEAFF. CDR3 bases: TGTGCCATCAACTCCGCGACAGGGGGTGTTACTGAAGCTTTCTTT.

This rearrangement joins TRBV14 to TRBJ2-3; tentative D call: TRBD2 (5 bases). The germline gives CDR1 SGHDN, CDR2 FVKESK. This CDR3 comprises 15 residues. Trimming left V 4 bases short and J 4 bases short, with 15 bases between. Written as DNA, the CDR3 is TGTGCCAGCAGCCGACCCTGGGAGCAAGCAGATACGCAGTATTTT. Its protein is CASSRPWEQADTQYF.

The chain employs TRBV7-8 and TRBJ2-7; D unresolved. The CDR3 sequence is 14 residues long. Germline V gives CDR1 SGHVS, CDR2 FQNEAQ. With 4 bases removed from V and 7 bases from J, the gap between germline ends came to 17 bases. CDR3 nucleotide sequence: TGTGCCAGCAGCTCGTTCTCCACAGTACCGGAGCAGTACTTC. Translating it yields CASSSFSTVPEQYF.

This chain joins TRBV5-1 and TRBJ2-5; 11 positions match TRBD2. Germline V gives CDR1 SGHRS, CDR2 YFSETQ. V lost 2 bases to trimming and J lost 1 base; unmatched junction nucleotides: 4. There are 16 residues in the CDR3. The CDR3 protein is CASSLVAGGSQETQYF. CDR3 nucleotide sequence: TGCGCCAGCAGCTTAGTAGCGGGGGGGAGCCAAGAGACCCAGTACTTC. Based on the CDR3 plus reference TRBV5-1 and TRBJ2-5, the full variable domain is KAGVTQTPRYLIKTRGQQVTLSCSPISGHRSVSWYQQTPGQGLQFLFEYFSETQRNKGNFPGRFSGRQFSNSRSEMNVSTLELGDSALYLCASSLVAGGSQETQYFGPGTRLLVL.